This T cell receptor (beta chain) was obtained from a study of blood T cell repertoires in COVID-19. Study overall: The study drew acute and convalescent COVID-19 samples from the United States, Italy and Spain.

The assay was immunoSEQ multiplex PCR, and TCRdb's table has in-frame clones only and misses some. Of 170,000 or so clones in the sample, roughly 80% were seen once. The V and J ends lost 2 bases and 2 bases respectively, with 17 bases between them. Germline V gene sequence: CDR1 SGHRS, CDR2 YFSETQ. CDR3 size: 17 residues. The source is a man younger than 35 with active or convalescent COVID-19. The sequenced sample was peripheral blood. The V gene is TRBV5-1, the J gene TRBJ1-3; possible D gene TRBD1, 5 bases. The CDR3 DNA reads TGCGCCAGCAGCTTCGCTTCCCAGGGATCCGCTGGAAACACCATATATTTT. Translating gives CASSFASQGSAGNTIYF.